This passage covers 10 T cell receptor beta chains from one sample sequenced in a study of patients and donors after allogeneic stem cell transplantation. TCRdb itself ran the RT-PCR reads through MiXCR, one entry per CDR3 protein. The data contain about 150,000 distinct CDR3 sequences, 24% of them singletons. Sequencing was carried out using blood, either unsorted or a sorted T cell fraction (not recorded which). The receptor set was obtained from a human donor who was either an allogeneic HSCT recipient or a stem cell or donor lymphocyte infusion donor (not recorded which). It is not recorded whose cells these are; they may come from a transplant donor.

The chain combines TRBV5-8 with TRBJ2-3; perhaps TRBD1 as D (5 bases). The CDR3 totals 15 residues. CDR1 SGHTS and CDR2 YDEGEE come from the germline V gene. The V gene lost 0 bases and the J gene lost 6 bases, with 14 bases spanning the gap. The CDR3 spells CASSLGRDPGDTQYF. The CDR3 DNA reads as TGTGCCAGCAGCTTGGGAAGGGATCCAGGGGATACGCAGTATTTT.

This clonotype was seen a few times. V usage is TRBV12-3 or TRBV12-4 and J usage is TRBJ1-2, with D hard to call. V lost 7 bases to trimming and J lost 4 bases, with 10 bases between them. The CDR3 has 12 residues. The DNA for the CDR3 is TGTGCCAGCACCCTATCCTCCTATGGCTACACCTTC. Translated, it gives CASTLSSYGYTF.

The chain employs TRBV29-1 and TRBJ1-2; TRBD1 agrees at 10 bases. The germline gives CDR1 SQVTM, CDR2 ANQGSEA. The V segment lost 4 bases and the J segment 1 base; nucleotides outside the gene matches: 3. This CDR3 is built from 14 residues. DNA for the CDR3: TGCAGCGTTGGGGGGACAGGGGTTAACTATGGCTACACCTTC. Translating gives CSVGGTGVNYGYTF.

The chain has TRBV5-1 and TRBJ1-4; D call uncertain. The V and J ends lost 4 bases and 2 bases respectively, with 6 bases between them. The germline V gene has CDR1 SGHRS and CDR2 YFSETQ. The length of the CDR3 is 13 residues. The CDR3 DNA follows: TGCGCCAGCAGCCTGAATACTAATGAAAAACTGTTTTTT. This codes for CASSLNTNEKLFF.

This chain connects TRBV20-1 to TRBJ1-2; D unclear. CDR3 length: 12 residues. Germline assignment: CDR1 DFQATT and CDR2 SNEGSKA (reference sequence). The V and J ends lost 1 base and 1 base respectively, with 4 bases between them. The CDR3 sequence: CSARVSNYGYTF. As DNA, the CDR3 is TGCAGTGCTAGAGTCAGTAACTATGGCTACACCTTC.

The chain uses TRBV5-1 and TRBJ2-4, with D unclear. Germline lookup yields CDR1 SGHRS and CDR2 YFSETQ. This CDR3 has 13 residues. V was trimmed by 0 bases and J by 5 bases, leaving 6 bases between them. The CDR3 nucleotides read TGCGCCAGCAGCTTGGAACCAGAAAACATTCAGTACTTC. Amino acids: CASSLEPENIQYF. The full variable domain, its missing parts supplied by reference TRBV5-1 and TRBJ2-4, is KAGVTQTPRYLIKTRGQQVTLSCSPISGHRSVSWYQQTPGQGLQFLFEYFSETQRNKGNFPGRFSGRQFSNSRSEMNVSTLELGDSALYLCASSLEPENIQYFGAGTRLSVL.

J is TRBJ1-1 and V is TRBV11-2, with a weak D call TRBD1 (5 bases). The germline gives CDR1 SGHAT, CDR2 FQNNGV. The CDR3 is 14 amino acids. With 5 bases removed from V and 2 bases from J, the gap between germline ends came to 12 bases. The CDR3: CASSLRQSNTEAFF. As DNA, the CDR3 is TGTGCCAGCAGCCTCCGACAGTCAAACACTGAAGCTTTCTTT.

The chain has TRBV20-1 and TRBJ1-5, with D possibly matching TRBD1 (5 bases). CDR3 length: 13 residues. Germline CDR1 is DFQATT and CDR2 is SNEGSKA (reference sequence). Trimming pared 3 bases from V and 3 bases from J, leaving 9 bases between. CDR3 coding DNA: TGCAGTGCTAGCTCGGGGGTCAATCAGCCCCAGCATTTT. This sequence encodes CSASSGVNQPQHF.

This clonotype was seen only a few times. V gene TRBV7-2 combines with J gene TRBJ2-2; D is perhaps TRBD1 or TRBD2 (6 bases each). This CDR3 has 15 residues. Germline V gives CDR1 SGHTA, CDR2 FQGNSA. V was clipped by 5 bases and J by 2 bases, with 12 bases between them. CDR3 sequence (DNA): TGTGCCAGCAGCGTCAGGGGAGGAAACACCGGGGAGCTGTTTTTT. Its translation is CASSVRGGNTGELFF. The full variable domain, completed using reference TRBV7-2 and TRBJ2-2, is GAGVSQSPSNKVTEKGKDVELRCDPISGHTALYWYRQSLGQGLEFLIYFQGNSAPDKSGLPSDRFSAERTGGSVSTLTIQRTQQEDSAVYLCASSVRGGNTGELFFGEGSRLTVL.

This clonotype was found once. The CDR3 protein is CASSYEVGENSPLHF. The CDR3 nucleotides read TGTGCCAGCAGTTACGAGGTAGGGGAGAATTCACCCCTCCACTTT. V usage is TRBV6-5 and J usage is TRBJ1-6, with a tentative D call TRBD1 (5 bases). Per germline, CDR1 MNHEY and CDR2 SVGAGI. Trimming took off 2 bases at V and 7 bases at J, with 12 bases between the two ends. The CDR3 loop spans 15 amino acids.